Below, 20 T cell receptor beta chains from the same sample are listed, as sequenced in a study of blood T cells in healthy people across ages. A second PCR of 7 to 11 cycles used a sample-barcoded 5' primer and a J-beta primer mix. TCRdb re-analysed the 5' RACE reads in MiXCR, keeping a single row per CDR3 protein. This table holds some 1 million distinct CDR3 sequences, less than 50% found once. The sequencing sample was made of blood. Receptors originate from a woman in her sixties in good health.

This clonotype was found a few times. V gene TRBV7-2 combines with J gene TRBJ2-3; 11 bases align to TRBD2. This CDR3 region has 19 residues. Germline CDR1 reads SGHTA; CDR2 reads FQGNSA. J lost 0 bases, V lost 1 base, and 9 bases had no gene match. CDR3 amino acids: CASSLGSSGRRTSTDTQYF. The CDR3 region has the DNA TGTGCCAGCAGCTTAGGCTCTAGCGGGAGGAGGACTAGCACAGATACGCAGTATTTT. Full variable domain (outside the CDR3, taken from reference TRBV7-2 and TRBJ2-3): GAGVSQSPSNKVTEKGKDVELRCDPISGHTALYWYRQSLGQGLEFLIYFQGNSAPDKSGLPSDRFSAERTGGSVSTLTIQRTQQEDSAVYLCASSLGSSGRRTSTDTQYFGPGTRLTVL.

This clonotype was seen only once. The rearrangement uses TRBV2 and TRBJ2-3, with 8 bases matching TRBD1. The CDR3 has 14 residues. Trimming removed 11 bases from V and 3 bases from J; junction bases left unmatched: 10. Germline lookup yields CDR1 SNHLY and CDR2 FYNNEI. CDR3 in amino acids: CAAWDRTGTDTQYF. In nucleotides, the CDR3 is TGTGCCGCCTGGGACAGGACGGGAACAGATACGCAGTATTTT.

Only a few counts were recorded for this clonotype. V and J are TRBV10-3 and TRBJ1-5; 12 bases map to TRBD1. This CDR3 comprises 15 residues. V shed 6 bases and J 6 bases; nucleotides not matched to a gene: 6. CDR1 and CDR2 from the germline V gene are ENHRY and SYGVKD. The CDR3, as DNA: TGTGCCATCAGCGCCGGGACAGGGGGCAGTCAGCCCCAGCATTTT. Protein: CAISAGTGGSQPQHF.

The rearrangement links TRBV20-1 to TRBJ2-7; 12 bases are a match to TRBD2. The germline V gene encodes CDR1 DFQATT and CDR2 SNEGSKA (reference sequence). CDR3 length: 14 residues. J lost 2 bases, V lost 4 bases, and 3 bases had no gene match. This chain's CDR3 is CSAILAGGPYEQYF. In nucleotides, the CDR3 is TGCAGTGCTATACTAGCGGGAGGCCCCTACGAGCAGTACTTC.

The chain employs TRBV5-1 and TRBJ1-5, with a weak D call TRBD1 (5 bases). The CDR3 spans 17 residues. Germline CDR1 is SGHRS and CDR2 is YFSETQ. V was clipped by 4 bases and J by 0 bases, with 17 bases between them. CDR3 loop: CASSVGPGRYSNQPQHF. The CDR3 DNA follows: TGCGCCAGCAGCGTGGGTCCAGGGAGATATAGCAATCAGCCCCAGCATTTT.

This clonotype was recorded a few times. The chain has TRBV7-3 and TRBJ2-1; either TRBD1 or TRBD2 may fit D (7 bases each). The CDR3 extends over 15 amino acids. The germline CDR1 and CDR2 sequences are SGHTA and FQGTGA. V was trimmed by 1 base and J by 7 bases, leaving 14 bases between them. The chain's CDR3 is CASSLMAGGGNEQFF. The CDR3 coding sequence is TGTGCCAGCAGCTTAATGGCAGGGGGAGGGAATGAGCAGTTCTTC. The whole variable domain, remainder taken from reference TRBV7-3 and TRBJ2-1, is GAGVSQTPSNKVTEKGKYVELRCDPISGHTALYWYRQSLGQGPEFLIYFQGTGAADDSGLPNDRFFAVRPEGSVSTLKIQRTERGDSAVYLCASSLMAGGGNEQFFGPGTRLTVL.

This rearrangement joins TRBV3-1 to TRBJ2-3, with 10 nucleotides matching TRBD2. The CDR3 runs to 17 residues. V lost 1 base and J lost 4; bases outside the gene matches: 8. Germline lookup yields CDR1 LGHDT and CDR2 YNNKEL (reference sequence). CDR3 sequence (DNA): TGTGCCAGCAGCCAAGTCTCCGCTAGCGGGAGATCAGATACGCAGTATTTT. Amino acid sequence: CASSQVSASGRSDTQYF.

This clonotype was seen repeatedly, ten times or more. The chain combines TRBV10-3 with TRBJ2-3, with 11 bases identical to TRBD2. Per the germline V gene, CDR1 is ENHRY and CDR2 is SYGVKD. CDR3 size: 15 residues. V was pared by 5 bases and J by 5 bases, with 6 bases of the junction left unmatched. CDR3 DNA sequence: TGTGCCATCAGTCCGGGGGGACTAGCGGAAGATACGCAGTATTTT. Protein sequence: CAISPGGLAEDTQYF.

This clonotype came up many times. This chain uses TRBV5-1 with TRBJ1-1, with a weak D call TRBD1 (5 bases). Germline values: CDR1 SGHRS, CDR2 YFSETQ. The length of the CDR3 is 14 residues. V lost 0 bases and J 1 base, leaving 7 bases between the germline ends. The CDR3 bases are TGCGCCAGCAGCTTGGCAGGGTCGAACACTGAAGCTTTCTTT. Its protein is CASSLAGSNTEAFF.

CDR3 DNA sequence: TGCAGTGCCAGCGGGATGTCGAACAATGAGCAGTTCTTC. This codes for CSASGMSNNEQFF. The rearrangement joins TRBV20-1 to TRBJ2-1; 7 bases agree with TRBD2. The junction had 7 bases not matched to a gene; V was cut back by 6 bases and J by 5 bases. The CDR3 runs to 13 residues. Germline V lookup: CDR1 DFQATT, CDR2 SNEGSKA (reference sequence).

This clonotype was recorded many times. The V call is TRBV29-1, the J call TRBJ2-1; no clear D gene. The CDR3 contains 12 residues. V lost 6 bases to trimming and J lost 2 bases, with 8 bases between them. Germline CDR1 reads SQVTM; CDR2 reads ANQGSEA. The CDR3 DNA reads TGCAGCGTACGGGTGGCCTACAATGAGCAGTTCTTC. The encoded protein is CSVRVAYNEQFF.

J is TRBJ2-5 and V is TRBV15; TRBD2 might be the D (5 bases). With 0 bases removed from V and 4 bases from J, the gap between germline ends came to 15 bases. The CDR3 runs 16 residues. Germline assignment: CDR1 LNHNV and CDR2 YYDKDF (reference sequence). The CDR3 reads CATSRDLSYAGETQYF. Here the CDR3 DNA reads TGTGCCACCAGCAGAGATTTAAGCTACGCGGGAGAGACCCAGTACTTC. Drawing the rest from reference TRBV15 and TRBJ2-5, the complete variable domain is DAMVIQNPRYQVTQFGKPVTLSCSQTLNHNVMYWYQQKSSQAPKLLFHYYDKDFNNEADTPDNFQSRRPNTSFCFLDIRSPGLGDTAMYLCATSRDLSYAGETQYFGPGTRLLVL.

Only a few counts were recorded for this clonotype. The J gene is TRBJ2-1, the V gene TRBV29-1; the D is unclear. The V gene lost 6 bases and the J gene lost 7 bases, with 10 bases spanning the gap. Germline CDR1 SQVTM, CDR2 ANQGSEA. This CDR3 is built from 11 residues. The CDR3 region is CSVADLNEQFF. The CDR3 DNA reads TGCAGCGTGGCCGACTTGAATGAGCAGTTCTTC.

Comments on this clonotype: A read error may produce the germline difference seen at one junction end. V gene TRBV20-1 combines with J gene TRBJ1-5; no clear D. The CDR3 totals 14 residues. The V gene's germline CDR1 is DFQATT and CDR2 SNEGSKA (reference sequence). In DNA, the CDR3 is TGCAGTGCTGATACCGATAATAGCAGTCAGCCCCAGCATTTT. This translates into CSADTDNSSQPQHF.

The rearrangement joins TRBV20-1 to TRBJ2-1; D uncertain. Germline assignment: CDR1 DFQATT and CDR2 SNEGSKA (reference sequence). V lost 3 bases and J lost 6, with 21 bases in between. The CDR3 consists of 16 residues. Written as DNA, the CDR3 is TGCAGTGCTAGTGATTCCCGGGTAAGCTCCCTCAATGAGCAGTTCTTC. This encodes CSASDSRVSSLNEQFF.

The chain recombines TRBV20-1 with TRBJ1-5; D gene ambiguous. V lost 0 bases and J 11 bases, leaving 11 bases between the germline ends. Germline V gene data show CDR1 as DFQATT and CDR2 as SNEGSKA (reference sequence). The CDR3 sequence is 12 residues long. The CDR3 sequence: CSAREVGSAQHF. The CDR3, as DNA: TGCAGTGCTAGAGAGGTAGGGTCAGCCCAGCATTTT.

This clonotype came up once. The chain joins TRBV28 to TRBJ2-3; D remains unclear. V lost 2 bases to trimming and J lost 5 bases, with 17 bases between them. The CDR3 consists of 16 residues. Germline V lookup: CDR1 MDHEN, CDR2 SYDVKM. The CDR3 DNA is TGTGCCAGCAGTTTAGGTCTAAGGGCCTCTGGAGATACGCAGTATTTT. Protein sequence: CASSLGLRASGDTQYF.

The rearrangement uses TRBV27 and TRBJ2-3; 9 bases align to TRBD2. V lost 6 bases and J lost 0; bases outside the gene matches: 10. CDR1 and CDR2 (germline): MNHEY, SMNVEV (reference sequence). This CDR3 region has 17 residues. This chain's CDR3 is CASRGRGSGRSTDTQYF. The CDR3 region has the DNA TGTGCCAGCAGGGGCAGGGGGAGCGGGAGGAGCACAGATACGCAGTATTTT.

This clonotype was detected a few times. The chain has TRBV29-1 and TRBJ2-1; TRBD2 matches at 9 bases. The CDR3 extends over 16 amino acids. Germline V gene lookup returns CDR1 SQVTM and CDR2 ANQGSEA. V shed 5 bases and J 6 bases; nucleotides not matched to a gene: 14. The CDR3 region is CSVPLRAAGGGNEQFF. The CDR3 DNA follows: TGCAGCGTTCCTTTGAGGGCAGCGGGAGGCGGCAATGAGCAGTTCTTC.

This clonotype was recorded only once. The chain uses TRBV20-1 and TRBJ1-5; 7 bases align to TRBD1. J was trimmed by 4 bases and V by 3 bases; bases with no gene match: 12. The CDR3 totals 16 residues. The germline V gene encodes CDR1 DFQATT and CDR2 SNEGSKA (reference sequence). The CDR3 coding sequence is TGCAGTGCTAGTGGACGCCGGGACAGATTAAATCAGCCCCAGCATTTT. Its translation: CSASGRRDRLNQPQHF.